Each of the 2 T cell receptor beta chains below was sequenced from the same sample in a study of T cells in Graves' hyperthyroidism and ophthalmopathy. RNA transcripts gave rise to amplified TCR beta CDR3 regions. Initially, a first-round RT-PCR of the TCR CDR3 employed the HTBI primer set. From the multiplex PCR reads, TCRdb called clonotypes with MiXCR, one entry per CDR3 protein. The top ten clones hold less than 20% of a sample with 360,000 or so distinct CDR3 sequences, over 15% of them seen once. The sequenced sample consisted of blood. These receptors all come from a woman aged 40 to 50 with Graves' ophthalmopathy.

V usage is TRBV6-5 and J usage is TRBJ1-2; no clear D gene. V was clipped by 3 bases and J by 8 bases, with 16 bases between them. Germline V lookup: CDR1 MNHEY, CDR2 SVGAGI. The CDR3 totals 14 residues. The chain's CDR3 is CASSYFQGSRGYTF. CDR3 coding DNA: TGTGCCAGCAGTTATTTCCAAGGCTCGCGCGGCTACACCTTC.

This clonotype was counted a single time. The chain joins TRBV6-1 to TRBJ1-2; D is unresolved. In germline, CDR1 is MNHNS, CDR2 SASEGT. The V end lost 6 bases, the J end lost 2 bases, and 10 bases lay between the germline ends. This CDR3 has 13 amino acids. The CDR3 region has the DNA TGTGCCAGCAGCCCCAGTCTAAACTATGGCTACACCTTC. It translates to CASSPSLNYGYTF.